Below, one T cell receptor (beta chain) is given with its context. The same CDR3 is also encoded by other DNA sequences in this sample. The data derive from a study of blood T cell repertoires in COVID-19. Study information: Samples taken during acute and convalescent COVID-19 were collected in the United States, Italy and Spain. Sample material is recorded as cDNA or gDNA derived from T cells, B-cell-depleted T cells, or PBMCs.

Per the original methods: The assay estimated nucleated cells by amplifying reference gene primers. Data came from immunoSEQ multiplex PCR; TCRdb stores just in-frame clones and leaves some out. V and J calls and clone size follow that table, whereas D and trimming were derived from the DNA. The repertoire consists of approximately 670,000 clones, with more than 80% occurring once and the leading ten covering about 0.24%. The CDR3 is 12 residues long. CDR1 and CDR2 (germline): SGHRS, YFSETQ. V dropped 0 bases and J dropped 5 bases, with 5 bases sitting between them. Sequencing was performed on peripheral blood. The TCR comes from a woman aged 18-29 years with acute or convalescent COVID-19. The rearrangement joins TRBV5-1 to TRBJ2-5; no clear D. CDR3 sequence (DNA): TGCGCCAGCAGCTTGGCCGGGGAGACCCAGTACTTC. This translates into CASSLAGETQYF.